Each of the 12 T cell receptor beta chains below was sequenced from the same sample in a study of beta chain features in type 1 diabetes. Reverse transcribing all isolated RNA meant expressed TCRB transcripts were sequenced. Some clones are missing from TCRdb's copy, which holds only in-frame ones; the method was immunoSEQ multiplex PCR. The sample gives 300,000 to 450,000 clones, approximately 12% of which show up once; roughly 0.017% is in the top ten. Sequencing was carried out using naive CD4+ T cells from blood. The source of these receptors is a young man in good health.

This clone has only a few counts. The chain carries TRBV7-2 and TRBJ2-2, with TRBD2 identical over 8 bases. The germline gives CDR1 SGHTA, CDR2 FQGNSA. The CDR3 sequence is 17 residues long. V lost 3 bases to trimming and J lost 2 bases; unmatched junction nucleotides: 8. The DNA of the CDR3 is TGTGCCAGCAGCTTTTGGCGGGGGGCATACAACACCGGGGAGCTGTTTTTT. The encoded protein is CASSFWRGAYNTGELFF.

In its sample, this clone was seen a few times. This chain joins TRBV25-1 and TRBJ2-7; D ambiguous. This CDR3 comprises 16 residues. Looked up from germline, CDR1 is MGHDK and CDR2 is SYGVNS. Deletions cut 3 bases from V and 3 bases from J, with 18 bases between. In DNA, the CDR3 is TGTGCCAGCAGTGACCCGGGTCCAAAGCGAAACTACGAGCAGTACTTC. This encodes CASSDPGPKRNYEQYF.

This sequence joins TRBV28 and TRBJ2-6; the match to TRBD1 covers 8 bases. The CDR3 runs 19 residues. The germline CDR1 and CDR2 sequences are MDHEN and SYDVKM. V shed 3 bases, J shed 1 base, and the junction held 11 bases outside the gene matches. CDR3 DNA: TGTGCCAGCAGTTTTGGTTTTCCAGGGGGCGCGTCTGGGGCCAACGTCCTGACTTTC. This sequence encodes CASSFGFPGGASGANVLTF.

There are a few counts of this clone. V gene TRBV7-2 combines with J gene TRBJ2-3; tentative D call: TRBD1 (5 bases). The germline CDR1 and CDR2 sequences are SGHTA and FQGNSA. Deletions cut 4 bases from V and 1 base from J, with 12 bases between. The CDR3 consists of 15 residues. In DNA, the CDR3 is TGTGCCAGCAGCTCGACAGTTGGGGGCACAGATACGCAGTATTTT. Translation: CASSSTVGGTDTQYF.

The chain uses TRBV27 and TRBJ2-7, with D perhaps TRBD1 (6 bases). V was cut by 8 bases and J by 3 bases, with 8 bases left in between. Germline assignment: CDR1 MNHEY and CDR2 SMNVEV (reference sequence). The CDR3 extends over 11 amino acids. The CDR3 nucleotides read TGTGCCAGCGGGGGCGGCTACGAGCAGTACTTC. Protein sequence: CASGGGYEQYF.

This clone was recorded a few times. The chain has TRBV27 and TRBJ2-7; D possibly corresponds to TRBD1 (6 bases). CDR1 MNHEY and CDR2 SMNVEV come from the germline V gene (reference sequence). The CDR3 consists of 14 residues. Trimming removed 5 bases at V and 3 bases at J, with 14 bases between. The CDR3 here is CASSARGMLYEQYF. The CDR3 DNA reads TGTGCCAGCAGTGCCAGGGGAATGCTCTACGAGCAGTACTTC.

This chain joins TRBV30 and TRBJ2-2; D is undetermined. From germline, CDR1 is GTSNPN and CDR2 SVGIG (reference sequence). With 0 bases removed from V and 2 bases from J, the gap between germline ends came to 7 bases. This CDR3 comprises 14 residues. The CDR3 DNA sequence: TGTGCCTGGAGTGTCTCCGTTAACACCGGGGAGCTGTTTTTT. Protein product: CAWSVSVNTGELFF.

The DNA for the CDR3 is TGTGCCAGCAGTTCCCGTGGTAGCGCCTCCTACGAGCAGTACTTC. This codes for CASSSRGSASYEQYF. V gene TRBV27 combines with J gene TRBJ2-7, with D maybe TRBD2 (5 bases). V was trimmed by 4 bases and J by 0 bases, leaving 13 bases between them. The CDR3 extends over 15 amino acids. Germline lookup yields CDR1 MNHEY and CDR2 SMNVEV (reference sequence).

The genes are TRBV10-3 and TRBJ2-3; D gene ambiguous. The CDR3 runs 13 residues. In germline, CDR1 is ENHRY, CDR2 SYGVKD. Trimming cost V 10 bases and J 4 bases, with 15 bases left between them. The CDR3 is CATRQPGPDTQYF. The CDR3 DNA is TGTGCCACCCGACAACCAGGTCCAGATACGCAGTATTTT.

V gene TRBV5-1 combines with J gene TRBJ1-1; D is ambiguous. Trimming took 4 bases from V and 3 from J, leaving 22 bases between them. The CDR3 is 17 residues long. Germline-derived CDR1 and CDR2 are SGHRS and YFSETQ. CDR3 sequence: CASSLLVPKPAHTEAFF. In nucleotides, the CDR3 is TGCGCCAGCAGCCTCCTAGTCCCCAAACCCGCGCACACTGAAGCTTTCTTT.

This clone was detected only a few times. This chain joins TRBV7-3 and TRBJ2-7; 10 nucleotides line up with TRBD1. Per germline, CDR1 SGHTA and CDR2 FQGTGA. Trimming took 6 bases from V and 2 from J; bases not matched to a gene: 7. The CDR3 has 15 residues. The CDR3 protein is CASRKPGTGAYEQYF. The CDR3 region has the DNA TGTGCCAGCAGAAAACCCGGGACAGGGGCCTACGAGCAGTACTTC. The full variable domain, its missing parts supplied by reference TRBV7-3 and TRBJ2-7, is GAGVSQTPSNKVTEKGKYVELRCDPISGHTALYWYRQSLGQGPEFLIYFQGTGAADDSGLPNDRFFAVRPEGSVSTLKIQRTERGDSAVYLCASRKPGTGAYEQYFGPGTRLTVT.

This chain joins TRBV7-9 and TRBJ1-4; TRBD1 is a possible D gene (6 bases). The CDR3 extends over 12 amino acids. The V end was cut by 4 bases, the J end by 17 bases, with 17 bases between. Germline-derived CDR1 and CDR2 are SEHNR and FQNEAQ (reference sequence). The CDR3 region is CASSSGTSKSFF. The CDR3 nucleotides read TGTGCCAGCAGCTCCGGGACATCGAAATCTTTTTTT.